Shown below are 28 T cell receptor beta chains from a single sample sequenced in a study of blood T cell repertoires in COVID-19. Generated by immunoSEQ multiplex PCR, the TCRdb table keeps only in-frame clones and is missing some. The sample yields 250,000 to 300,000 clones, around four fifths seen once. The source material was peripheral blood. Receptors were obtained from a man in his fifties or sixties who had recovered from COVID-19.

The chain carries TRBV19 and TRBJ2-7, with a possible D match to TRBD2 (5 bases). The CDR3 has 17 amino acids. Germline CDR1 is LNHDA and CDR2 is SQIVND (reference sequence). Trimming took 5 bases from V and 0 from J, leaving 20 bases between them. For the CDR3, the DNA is TGTGCCAGTAGTTCCCCGGGGTCGGCTAGCAACTCCTACGAGCAGTACTTC. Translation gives CASSSPGSASNSYEQYF.

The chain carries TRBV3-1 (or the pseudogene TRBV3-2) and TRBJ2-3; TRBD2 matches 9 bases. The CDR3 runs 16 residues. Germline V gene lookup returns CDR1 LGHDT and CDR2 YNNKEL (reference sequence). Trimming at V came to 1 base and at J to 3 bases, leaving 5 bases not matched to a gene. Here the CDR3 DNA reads TGTGCCAGCAGCCAAGTGGGGCTAGCGGGGACAGATACGCAGTATTTT. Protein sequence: CASSQVGLAGTDTQYF.

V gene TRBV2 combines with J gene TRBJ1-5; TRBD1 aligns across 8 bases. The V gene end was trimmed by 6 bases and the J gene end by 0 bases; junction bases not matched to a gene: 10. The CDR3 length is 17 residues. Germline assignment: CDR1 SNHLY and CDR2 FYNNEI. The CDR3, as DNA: TGTGCCAGCAGGCCCAGACAGGGGATTTATAGCAATCAGCCCCAGCATTTT. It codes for CASRPRQGIYSNQPQHF. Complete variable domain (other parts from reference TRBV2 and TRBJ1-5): EPEVTQTPSHQVTQMGQEVILRCVPISNHLYFYWYRQILGQKVEFLVSFYNNEISEKSEIFDDQFSVERPDGSNFTLKIRSTKLEDSAMYFCASRPRQGIYSNQPQHFGDGTRLSIL.

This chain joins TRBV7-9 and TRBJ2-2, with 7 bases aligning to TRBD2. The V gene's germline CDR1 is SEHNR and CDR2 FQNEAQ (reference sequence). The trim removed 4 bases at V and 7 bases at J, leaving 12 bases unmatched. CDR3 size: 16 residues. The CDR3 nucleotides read TGTGCCAGCAGCTCGTGGGGACTATTGAGGGGCGGGGAGCTGTTTTTT. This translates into CASSSWGLLRGGELFF.

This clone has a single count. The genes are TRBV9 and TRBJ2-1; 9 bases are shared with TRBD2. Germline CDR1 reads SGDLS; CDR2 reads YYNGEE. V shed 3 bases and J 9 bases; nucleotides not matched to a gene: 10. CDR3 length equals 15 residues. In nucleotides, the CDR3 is TGTGCCAGCAGCGCGGGCGGCGGGGGGGCTCGTGAGCAGTTCTTC. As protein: CASSAGGGGAREQFF. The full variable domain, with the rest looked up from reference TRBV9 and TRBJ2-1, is DSGVTQTPKHLITATGQRVTLRCSPRSGDLSVYWYQQSLDQGLQFLIQYYNGEERAKGNILERFSAQQFPDLHSELNLSSLELGDSALYFCASSAGGGGAREQFFGPGTRLTVL.

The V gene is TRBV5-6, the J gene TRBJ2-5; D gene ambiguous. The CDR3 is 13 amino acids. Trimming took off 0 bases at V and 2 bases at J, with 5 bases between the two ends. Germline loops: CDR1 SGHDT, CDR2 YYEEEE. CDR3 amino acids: CASSLDRQETQYF. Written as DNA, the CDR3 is TGTGCCAGCAGCTTGGACAGACAAGAGACCCAGTACTTC.

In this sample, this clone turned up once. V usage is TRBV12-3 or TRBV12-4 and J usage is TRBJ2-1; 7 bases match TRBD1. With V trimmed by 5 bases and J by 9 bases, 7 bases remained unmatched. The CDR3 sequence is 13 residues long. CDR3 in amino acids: CASSIRGYGEQFF. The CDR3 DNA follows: TGTGCCAGCAGTATCAGGGGGTACGGTGAGCAGTTCTTC.

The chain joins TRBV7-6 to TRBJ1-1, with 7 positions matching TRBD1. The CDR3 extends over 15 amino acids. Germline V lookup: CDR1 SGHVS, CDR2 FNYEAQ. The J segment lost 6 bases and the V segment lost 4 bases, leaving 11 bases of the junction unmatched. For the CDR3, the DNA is TGTGCCAGCAGCTCGAGTCAGGGGGTTTTGGCTGAAGCTTTCTTT. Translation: CASSSSQGVLAEAFF.

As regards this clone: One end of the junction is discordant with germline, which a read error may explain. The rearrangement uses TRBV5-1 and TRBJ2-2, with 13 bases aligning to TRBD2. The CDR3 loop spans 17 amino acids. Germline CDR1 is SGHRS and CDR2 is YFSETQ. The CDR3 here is CASSLLAGGPNTGELFF. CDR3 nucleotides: TGCGCCAGCAGCTTACTAGCGGGAGGGCCGAATACCGGGGAGCTGTTTTTT. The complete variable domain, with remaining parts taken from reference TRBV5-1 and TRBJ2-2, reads KAGVTQTPRYLIKTRGQQVTLSCSPISGHRSVSWYQQTPGQGLQFLFEYFSETQRNKGNFPGRFSGRQFSNSRSEMNVSTLELGDSALYLCASSLLAGGPNTGELFFGEGSRLTVL.

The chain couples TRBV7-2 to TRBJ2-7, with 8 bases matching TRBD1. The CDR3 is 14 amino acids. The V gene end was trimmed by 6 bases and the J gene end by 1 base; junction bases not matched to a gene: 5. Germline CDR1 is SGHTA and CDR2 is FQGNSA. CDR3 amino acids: CASRLRQGSYEQYF. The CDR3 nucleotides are TGTGCCAGCAGGCTTAGACAGGGGTCCTACGAGCAGTACTTC.

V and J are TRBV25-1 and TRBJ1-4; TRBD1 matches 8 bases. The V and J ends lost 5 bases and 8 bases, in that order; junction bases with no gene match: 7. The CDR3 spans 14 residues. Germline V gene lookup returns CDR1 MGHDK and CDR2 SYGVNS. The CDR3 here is CASSRTGTAEKLFF. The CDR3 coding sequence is TGTGCCAGCAGTCGGACAGGGACGGCGGAAAAACTGTTTTTT.

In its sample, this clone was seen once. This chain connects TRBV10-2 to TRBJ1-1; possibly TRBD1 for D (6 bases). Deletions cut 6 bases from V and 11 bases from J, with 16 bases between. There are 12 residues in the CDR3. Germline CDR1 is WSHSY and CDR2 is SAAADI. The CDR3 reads CASSEGGRSAFF. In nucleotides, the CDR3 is TGCGCCAGCAGCGAGGGGGGGAGGTCCGCTTTCTTT.

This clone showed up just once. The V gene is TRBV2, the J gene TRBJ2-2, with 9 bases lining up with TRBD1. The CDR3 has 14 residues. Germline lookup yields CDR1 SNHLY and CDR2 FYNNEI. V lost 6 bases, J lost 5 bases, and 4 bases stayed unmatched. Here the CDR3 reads CASSYDRGTGELFF. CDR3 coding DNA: TGTGCCAGCAGCTACGACAGGGGGACCGGGGAGCTGTTTTTT.

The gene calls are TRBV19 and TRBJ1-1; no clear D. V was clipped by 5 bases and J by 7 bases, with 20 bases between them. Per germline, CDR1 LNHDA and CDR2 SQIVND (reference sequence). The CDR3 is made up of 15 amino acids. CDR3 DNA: TGTGCCAGTAGTCCTAGTCAACGTCTTTATGGTGAAGCTTTCTTT. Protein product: CASSPSQRLYGEAFF.

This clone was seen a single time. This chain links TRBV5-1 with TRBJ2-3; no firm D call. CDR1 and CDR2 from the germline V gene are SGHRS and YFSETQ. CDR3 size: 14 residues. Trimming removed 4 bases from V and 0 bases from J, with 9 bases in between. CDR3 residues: CASSTGVSTDTQYF. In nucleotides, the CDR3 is TGCGCCAGCAGCACTGGAGTTAGCACAGATACGCAGTATTTT.

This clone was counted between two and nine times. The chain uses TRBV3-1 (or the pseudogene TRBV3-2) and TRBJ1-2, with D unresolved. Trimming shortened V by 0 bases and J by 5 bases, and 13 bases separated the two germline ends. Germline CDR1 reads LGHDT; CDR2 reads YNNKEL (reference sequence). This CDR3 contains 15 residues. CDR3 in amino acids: CASSQESAGGYGYTF. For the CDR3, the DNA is TGTGCCAGCAGCCAAGAATCAGCAGGAGGGTATGGCTACACCTTC.

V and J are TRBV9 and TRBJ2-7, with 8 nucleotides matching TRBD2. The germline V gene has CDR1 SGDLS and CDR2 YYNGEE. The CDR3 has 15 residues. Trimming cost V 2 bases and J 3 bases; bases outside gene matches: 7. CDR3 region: CASSVGAGGLYEQYF. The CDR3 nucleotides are TGTGCCAGCAGCGTTGGGGCGGGGGGTCTCTACGAGCAGTACTTC.

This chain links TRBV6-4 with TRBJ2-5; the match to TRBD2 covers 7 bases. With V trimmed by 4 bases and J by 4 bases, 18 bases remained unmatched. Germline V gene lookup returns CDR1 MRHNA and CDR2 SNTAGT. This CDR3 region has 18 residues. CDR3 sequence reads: CASSVPAGLENTRETQYF. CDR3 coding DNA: TGTGCCAGCAGTGTTCCCGCCGGACTAGAGAACACCAGAGAGACCCAGTACTTC.

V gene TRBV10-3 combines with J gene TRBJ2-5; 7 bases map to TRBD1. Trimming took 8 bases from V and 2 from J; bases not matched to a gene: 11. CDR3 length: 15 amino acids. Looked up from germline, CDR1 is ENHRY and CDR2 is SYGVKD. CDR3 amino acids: CAIRRTGTAQETQYF. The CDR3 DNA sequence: TGTGCCATCCGAAGAACCGGGACAGCACAAGAGACCCAGTACTTC.

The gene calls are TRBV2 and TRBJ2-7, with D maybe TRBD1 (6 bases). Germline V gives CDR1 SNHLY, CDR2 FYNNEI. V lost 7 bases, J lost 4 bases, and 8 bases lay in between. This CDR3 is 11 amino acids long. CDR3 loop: CASKGVYEQYF. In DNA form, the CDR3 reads TGTGCCAGCAAGGGGGTGTACGAGCAGTACTTC.

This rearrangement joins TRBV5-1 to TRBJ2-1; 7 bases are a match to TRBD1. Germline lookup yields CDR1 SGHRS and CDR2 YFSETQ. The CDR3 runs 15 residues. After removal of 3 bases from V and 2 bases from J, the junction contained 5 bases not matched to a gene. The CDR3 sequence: CASSWRQGAYNEQFF. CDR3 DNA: TGCGCCAGCAGCTGGAGGCAGGGGGCCTACAATGAGCAGTTCTTC.

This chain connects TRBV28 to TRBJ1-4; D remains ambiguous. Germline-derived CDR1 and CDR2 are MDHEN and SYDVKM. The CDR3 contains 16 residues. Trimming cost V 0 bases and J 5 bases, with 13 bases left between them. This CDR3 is CASSLWKGVGNEKLFF. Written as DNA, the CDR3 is TGTGCCAGCAGTTTATGGAAAGGTGTGGGCAATGAAAAACTGTTTTTT.

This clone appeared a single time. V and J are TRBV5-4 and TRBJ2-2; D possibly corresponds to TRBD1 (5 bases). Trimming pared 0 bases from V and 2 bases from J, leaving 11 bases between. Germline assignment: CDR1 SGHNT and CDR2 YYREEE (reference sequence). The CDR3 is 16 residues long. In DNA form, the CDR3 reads TGTGCCAGCAGCTTGGCGGTGACAGCAAACACCGGGGAGCTGTTTTTT. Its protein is CASSLAVTANTGELFF.

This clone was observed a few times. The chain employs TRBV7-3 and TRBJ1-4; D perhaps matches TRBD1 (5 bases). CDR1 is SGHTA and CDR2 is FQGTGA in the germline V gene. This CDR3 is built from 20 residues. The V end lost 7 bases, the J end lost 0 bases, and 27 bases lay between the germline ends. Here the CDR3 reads CASNHSGGEQSTATNEKLFF. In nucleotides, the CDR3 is TGTGCCAGCAACCACTCTGGAGGGGAGCAAAGTACCGCAACTAATGAAAAACTGTTTTTT.

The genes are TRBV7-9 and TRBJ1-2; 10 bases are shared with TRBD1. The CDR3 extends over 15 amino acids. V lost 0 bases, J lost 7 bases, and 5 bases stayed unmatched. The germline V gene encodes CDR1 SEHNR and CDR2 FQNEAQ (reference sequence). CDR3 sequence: CASSLAGDRGSGYTF. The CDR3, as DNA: TGTGCCAGCAGCTTAGCTGGGGACAGGGGAAGTGGCTACACCTTC.

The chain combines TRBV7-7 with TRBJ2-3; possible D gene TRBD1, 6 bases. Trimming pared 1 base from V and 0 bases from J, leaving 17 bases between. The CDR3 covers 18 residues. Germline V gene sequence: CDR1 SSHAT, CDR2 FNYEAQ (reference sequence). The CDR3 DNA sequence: TGTGCCAGCAGCTTAGTTGGACAGCATAATACTAGCACAGATACGCAGTATTTT. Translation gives CASSLVGQHNTSTDTQYF.

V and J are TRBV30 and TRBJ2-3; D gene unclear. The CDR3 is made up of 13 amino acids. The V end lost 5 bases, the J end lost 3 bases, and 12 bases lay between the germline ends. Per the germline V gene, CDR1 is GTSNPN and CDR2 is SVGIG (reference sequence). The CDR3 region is CAWASSFTDTQYF. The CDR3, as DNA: TGTGCCTGGGCTAGTAGTTTTACAGATACGCAGTATTTT.

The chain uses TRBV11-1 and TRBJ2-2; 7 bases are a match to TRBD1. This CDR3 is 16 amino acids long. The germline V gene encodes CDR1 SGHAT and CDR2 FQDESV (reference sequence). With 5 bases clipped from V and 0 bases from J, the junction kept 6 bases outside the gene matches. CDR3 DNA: TGTGCCAGCAGCGTCCTACAGGGGACGAACACCGGGGAGCTGTTTTTT. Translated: CASSVLQGTNTGELFF.